A single sample gave rise to the 7 T cell receptor beta chains below, sequenced in a study of Graves' ophthalmopathy and Graves' hyperthyroidism. CDR3 regions of TCR beta were amplified from RNA transcripts. First-round RT-PCR used HTBI primers; second-round multiplex PCR followed. TCRdb redid the calling of the multiplex PCR reads with MiXCR, one entry per CDR3 protein. The sample records under 350,000 distinct CDR3 sequences, 15% to 20% being singletons. What was sequenced was peripheral blood. The receptors shown here come from an adult man with Graves' ophthalmopathy.

The chain has TRBV7-8 and TRBJ2-2; TRBD2 agrees at 9 bases. From germline, CDR1 is SGHVS and CDR2 FQNEAQ. The V segment lost 6 bases and the J segment 6 bases; nucleotides outside the gene matches: 5. CDR3 length: 14 amino acids. The CDR3 loop reads CASRAGGTPGELFF. CDR3 in DNA: TGTGCCAGCAGAGCGGGAGGTACCCCCGGGGAGCTGTTTTTT.

This clonotype has ten or more counts. The chain uses TRBV5-1 and TRBJ1-3, with 7 bases that match TRBD1. CDR1 is SGHRS and CDR2 is YFSETQ in the germline V gene. The CDR3 loop spans 16 amino acids. J lost 0 bases, V lost 2 bases, and 5 bases had no gene match. This CDR3 reads CASSFWQGVSGNTIYF. In DNA, the CDR3 is TGCGCCAGCAGCTTCTGGCAGGGGGTCTCTGGAAACACCATATATTTT.

This clonotype was detected many times. The chain uses TRBV6-5 and TRBJ2-7, with D perhaps given as TRBD1 or TRBD2 (5 bases each). Germline loops: CDR1 MNHEY, CDR2 SVGAGI. V was clipped by 2 bases and J by 3 bases, with 8 bases between them. This CDR3 comprises 13 residues. The CDR3 DNA follows: TGTGCCAGCAGTTACGGGACGCTCTACGAGCAGTACTTC. Amino acid sequence: CASSYGTLYEQYF.

This clonotype was recorded at least ten times. The V call is TRBV11-2, the J call TRBJ1-1; 11 bases line up with TRBD1. This CDR3 has 15 amino acids. The trim removed 4 bases at V and 1 base at J, leaving 2 bases unmatched. Germline values: CDR1 SGHAT, CDR2 FQNNGV. As DNA, the CDR3 is TGTGCCAGCAGCTGGACAGGGGGCGCGAACACTGAAGCTTTCTTT. This sequence encodes CASSWTGGANTEAFF.

This clonotype was seen at least ten times. The chain combines TRBV6-5 with TRBJ1-2; tentative D call: TRBD1 (5 bases). Germline lookup yields CDR1 MNHEY and CDR2 SVGAGI. Trimming cost V 4 bases and J 2 bases, with 14 bases left between them. This CDR3 is 15 amino acids long. CDR3 nucleotide sequence: TGTGCCAGCAGTTCCACAGGATTGACAAACTATGGCTACACCTTC. It encodes CASSSTGLTNYGYTF.

This clonotype was seen repeatedly, ten times or more. The chain recombines TRBV27 with TRBJ2-5; no reliable D call. V lost 4 bases to trimming and J lost 1 base, with 10 bases between them. CDR3 length equals 14 residues. Germline CDR1 reads MNHEY; CDR2 reads SMNVEV (reference sequence). DNA of the CDR3: TGTGCCAGCAGTTCTACAGAGATCCAAGAGACCCAGTACTTC. Amino acid sequence: CASSSTEIQETQYF.

This clonotype has ten or more counts. The genes are TRBV28 and TRBJ2-5; 9 bases are shared with TRBD1. The CDR3 extends over 15 amino acids. Looked up from germline, CDR1 is MDHEN and CDR2 is SYDVKM. Losses at the gene ends were 5 bases for V and 7 bases for J; bases not matched to a gene: 11. The CDR3, as DNA: TGTGCCAGCAGTCTCCCGGGACAGGGAACAGGGACCCAGTACTTC. Translation gives CASSLPGQGTGTQYF.